This TCR beta chain was sequenced for a study of T cell responses to AZD1222 COVID-19 vaccine. Comments on this clone: Its specificity is unknown.

Study outcomes and limitations: At baseline, seropositivity was found in only a handful of AZD1222 recipients. In all cases, repertoires were sampled only after the peak T cell response. Donors skewed white British and female; clonal diversity was possibly underestimated. Reportedly, nearly half of unique spike TCRs recognized epitopes outside B.1.351/B.1.1.7 mutations.

The table came from immunoSEQ multiplex PCR; TCRdb's copy has only in-frame clones and leaves some out. The sample holds about 140,000 clones, over 85% seen once. CDR1 is SGHNT, CDR2 YYREEE, per germline (reference sequence). This CDR3 contains 15 residues. Trimming removed 4 bases at V and 6 bases at J, with 20 bases between. Sequences were derived from peripheral blood, sampled on day 0 of MenACWY control vaccination. The clonotype was recovered from an adult in good health. V gene TRBV5-4 combines with J gene TRBJ2-7; D possibly matches TRBD1 or TRBD2 (5 bases each). The CDR3 nucleotides are TGTGCCAGCAGCCCCCGAGGGTCCCATGACAGCGAGCAGTACTTC. It is translated as CASSPRGSHDSEQYF.